This is a list of T cell receptor beta chains from one sample in a study of breast tumors, draining lymph nodes, adjacent tissues. TCRdb ran MiXCR on the multiplex PCR reads and lists one entry per CDR3 protein. The sample consists of over 60,000 distinct CDR3 sequences, approximately 62% of them appearing once. The material sequenced was breast tumor tissue. Receptors were obtained from a female donor with breast cancer. Some clones in this sample may be carry-over from other donors' samples. Each CDR3 is given with its conserved first and last residue. The D gene is left open where the match is weak. Clone size is given for some rows only: seen once, a few or many times, or a class if the clone is expanded.

d_gene: TRBD1
v_gene: TRBV29-1
j_gene: TRBJ1-4
abundance: .
CDR3aa: CSVDTPCGTGEKLFF
CDR3nt: TGCAGCGTTGATACTCCTTGCGGGACAGGTGAAAAACTGTTTTTT

d_gene: .
v_gene: TRBV20-1
j_gene: TRBJ1-1
abundance: .
CDR3aa: CSASSLQGPWAEAFF
CDR3nt: TGCAGTGCTAGTTCCTTACAGGGCCCTTGGGCTGAAGCTTTCTTT

d_gene: TRBD1
v_gene: TRBV3-1
j_gene: TRBJ2-5
abundance: .
CDR3aa: CASSQDRNQETQYF
CDR3nt: TGTGCCAGCAGCCAGGACAGGAACCAAGAGACCCAGTACTTC

d_gene: TRBD2
v_gene: TRBV20-1
j_gene: TRBJ2-5
abundance: .
CDR3aa: CSAIPRTSGGAETQYF
CDR3nt: TGCAGTGCTATCCCGCGGACTAGCGGGGGGGCAGAGACCCAGTACTTC

d_gene: TRBD2
v_gene: TRBV5-4
j_gene: TRBJ2-3
abundance: many
CDR3aa: CASSPSGGSTDTQYF
CDR3nt: TGTGCCAGCAGCCCTAGCGGGGGGAGCACAGATACGCAGTATTTT

d_gene: TRBD1
v_gene: TRBV3-1
j_gene: TRBJ2-3
abundance: .
CDR3aa: CASSPRTGFRTDTQYF
CDR3nt: TGTGCCAGCAGCCCGCGGACAGGGTTTAGGACAGATACGCAGTATTTT

d_gene: .
v_gene: TRBV25-1
j_gene: TRBJ1-6
abundance: .
CDR3aa: CASSGLQDSPLHF
CDR3nt: TGTGCCAGCAGTGGCCTTCAGGATTCACCCCTCCACTTC

d_gene: .
v_gene: TRBV4-1
j_gene: TRBJ2-3
abundance: .
CDR3aa: CASSQPLVYDTQYF
CDR3nt: TGCGCCAGCAGCCAACCACTGGTTTACGATACGCAGTATTTT

d_gene: TRBD2
v_gene: TRBV7-9
j_gene: TRBJ2-5
abundance: .
CDR3aa: CASSPGTSRMETQYF
CDR3nt: TGTGCCAGCAGCCCCGGGACTAGTAGGATGGAGACCCAGTACTTC

d_gene: TRBD1
v_gene: TRBV2
j_gene: TRBJ2-5
abundance: .
CDR3aa: CASSAPGGQETQYF
CDR3nt: TGTGCCAGCAGTGCCCCAGGGGGCCAAGAGACCCAGTACTTC

d_gene: TRBD1
v_gene: TRBV2
j_gene: TRBJ2-1
abundance: many
CDR3aa: CASTPGQGFFNEQFF
CDR3nt: TGTGCCAGCACCCCTGGACAGGGGTTTTTTAATGAGCAGTTCTTC

d_gene: .
v_gene: TRBV18
j_gene: TRBJ2-1
abundance: .
CDR3aa: CASSPGHSGDYNEQFF
CDR3nt: TGTGCCAGCTCACCTGGGCACAGTGGGGATTACAATGAGCAGTTCTTC

d_gene: TRBD1
v_gene: TRBV4-1
j_gene: TRBJ2-7
abundance: .
CDR3aa: CASSQDYGQGRSEQYF
CDR3nt: TGCGCCAGCAGCCAAGATTACGGACAGGGTCGGTCCGAGCAGTACTTC

d_gene: .
v_gene: TRBV2
j_gene: TRBJ2-3
abundance: .
CDR3aa: CASSPDSRRTQYF
CDR3nt: TGTGCCAGCAGCCCGGACAGCCGGCGGACGCAGTATTTT

d_gene: TRBD2
v_gene: TRBV3-1
j_gene: TRBJ2-7
abundance: many
CDR3aa: CASSQAGGDSGARPYEQYF
CDR3nt: TGTGCCAGCAGCCAAGCGGGAGGCGATAGCGGGGCCAGACCCTACGAGCAGTACTTC

d_gene: TRBD2
v_gene: TRBV2
j_gene: TRBJ2-7
abundance: .
CDR3aa: CASMAGLAGVYEQYF
CDR3nt: TGTGCCAGCATGGCTGGGCTAGCGGGGGTCTACGAGCAGTACTTC

d_gene: TRBD1
v_gene: TRBV29-1
j_gene: TRBJ1-2
abundance: .
CDR3aa: CSVGQGANYGYTF
CDR3nt: TGCAGCGTTGGACAGGGTGCTAACTATGGCTACACCTTC

d_gene: .
v_gene: TRBV20-1
j_gene: TRBJ1-3
abundance: .
CDR3aa: CSARDRWGGAYTIYF
CDR3nt: TGCAGTGCTAGAGACCGCTGGGGGGGCGCCTACACCATATATTTT

d_gene: .
v_gene: TRBV19
j_gene: TRBJ1-5
abundance: few
CDR3aa: CASSIQRYSNQPQHF
CDR3nt: TGTGCCAGTAGTATTCAGAGATATAGCAATCAGCCCCAGCATTTT

d_gene: .
v_gene: TRBV7-9
j_gene: TRBJ2-2
abundance: many
CDR3aa: CASSSGEGDTGELFF
CDR3nt: TGTGCCAGCAGCTCAGGGGAAGGGGACACCGGGGAGCTGTTTTTT

d_gene: TRBD1
v_gene: TRBV7-9
j_gene: TRBJ1-6
abundance: .
CDR3aa: CASSPLTGGGSPLHF
CDR3nt: TGTGCCAGCAGCCCCCTGACAGGGGGCGGTTCACCCCTCCACTTT

d_gene: TRBD2
v_gene: TRBV29-1
j_gene: TRBJ2-7
abundance: many
CDR3aa: CSVPSGRVDEQYF
CDR3nt: TGCAGCGTTCCAAGCGGGAGGGTTGATGAGCAGTACTTC

d_gene: .
v_gene: TRBV20-1
j_gene: TRBJ1-2
abundance: .
CDR3aa: CSARAVGGDGYTF
CDR3nt: TGCAGTGCTAGGGCCGTAGGAGGGGACGGCTACACCTTC

d_gene: TRBD1
v_gene: TRBV2
j_gene: TRBJ2-7
abundance: .
CDR3aa: CASRRDRGLYEQYF
CDR3nt: TGTGCCAGCAGGCGGGACAGGGGGCTCTACGAGCAGTACTTC

d_gene: .
v_gene: TRBV29-1
j_gene: TRBJ2-7
abundance: .
CDR3aa: CSSPPGLRSYEQYF
CDR3nt: TGCAGCTCACCTCCGGGACTTCGCTCCTACGAGCAGTACTTC

d_gene: .
v_gene: TRBV10-3
j_gene: TRBJ1-2
abundance: .
CDR3aa: CAISGTQYGYTF
CDR3nt: TGTGCCATCAGTGGGACACAGTATGGCTACACCTTC

d_gene: .
v_gene: TRBV19
j_gene: TRBJ2-3
abundance: .
CDR3aa: CASSIGGGSPDTQYF
CDR3nt: TGTGCCAGTAGTATTGGGGGCGGGAGCCCAGATACGCAGTATTTT

d_gene: .
v_gene: TRBV2
j_gene: TRBJ1-5
abundance: many
CDR3aa: CASRGDGENQPQHF
CDR3nt: TGTGCCAGCAGGGGGGACGGGGAAAATCAGCCCCAGCATTTT

d_gene: TRBD1
v_gene: TRBV4-2
j_gene: TRBJ1-2
abundance: many
CDR3aa: CASSLRGGGFYGYTF
CDR3nt: TGTGCCAGCAGCCTACGAGGGGGCGGATTCTATGGCTACACCTTC

d_gene: .
v_gene: TRBV12-3/TRBV12-4
j_gene: TRBJ1-4
abundance: .
CDR3aa: CASSFWGANEKLFF
CDR3nt: TGTGCCAGCAGTTTCTGGGGGGCTAATGAAAAACTGTTTTTT

d_gene: .
v_gene: TRBV19
j_gene: TRBJ2-3
abundance: .
CDR3aa: CASRRGKGSTDTQYF
CDR3nt: TGTGCCAGTAGACGGGGAAAGGGGAGCACAGATACGCAGTATTTT

d_gene: TRBD1
v_gene: TRBV20-1
j_gene: TRBJ1-6
abundance: .
CDR3aa: CSARGGGQGKNSPLHF
CDR3nt: TGCAGTGCTAGAGGAGGTGGACAGGGTAAAAATTCACCCCTCCACTTT

d_gene: TRBD1
v_gene: TRBV7-8
j_gene: TRBJ2-6
abundance: many
CDR3aa: CASSLVIGLGPRGGANVLTF
CDR3nt: TGTGCCAGCAGCTTAGTCATAGGGTTAGGACCCAGGGGGGGGGCCAACGTCCTGACTTTC

d_gene: .
v_gene: TRBV20-1
j_gene: TRBJ1-5
abundance: many
CDR3aa: CSARGQISNQPQHF
CDR3nt: TGCAGTGCTAGAGGACAGATTAGCAATCAGCCCCAGCATTTT

d_gene: .
v_gene: TRBV7-9
j_gene: TRBJ2-3
abundance: .
CDR3aa: CASSSGPSTDTQYF
CDR3nt: TGTGCCAGTTCGAGCGGGCCTAGCACAGATACGCAGTATTTT

d_gene: .
v_gene: TRBV7-2
j_gene: TRBJ1-6
abundance: .
CDR3aa: CASSWGGGSPLHF
CDR3nt: TGTGCCAGCAGCTGGGGGGGTGGTTCACCCCTCCACTTT

d_gene: TRBD1
v_gene: TRBV20-1
j_gene: TRBJ1-2
abundance: .
CDR3aa: CSARTQGRDGYTF
CDR3nt: TGCAGTGCTAGGACACAGGGGAGGGATGGCTACACCTTC

d_gene: .
v_gene: TRBV6-2/TRBV6-3
j_gene: TRBJ1-4
abundance: many
CDR3aa: CASSTAQGWEKLFF
CDR3nt: TGTGCCAGCAGTACGGCGCAGGGTTGGGAAAAACTGTTTTTT